These T cell receptor beta chains were read from a single sample in a study of response to subunit inactivated influenza vaccine. TCRdb passed the RT-PCR reads through MiXCR, listing each CDR3 protein once. The sample contains about 180,000 distinct CDR3 sequences, around 8.8% of which appear only once. The specimen was non-naive T cells sorted from PBMCs, collected on the day of vaccination. The receptor source for this set is a middle-aged man who received an inactivated influenza vaccine. Both conserved end residues are part of each CDR3. The D gene is left open where the match is weak. The size field is filled for only some rows; it gives once, few, many or a size class.

V gene	D gene	J gene	clone size	CDR3 DNA	CDR3 protein
TRBV7-7	NA	TRBJ2-3	many	TGTGCCGTGGATACGCAGTATTTT	CAVDTQYF
TRBV19	NA	TRBJ1-6	NA	TGTGCCAGTAGAACGACCGCCGATTCACCCCTCCACTTT	CASRTTADSPLHF
TRBV13	NA	TRBJ1-1	few	TGTGCCAGCAGCTTAGGGAGAACAGCTGAAGCTTTCTTT	CASSLGRTAEAFF
TRBV4-2	TRBD2	TRBJ2-7	few	TGTGCCAGCAGCCAAGTGGCGGGAGAGATCTACGAGCAGTACTTC	CASSQVAGEIYEQYF
TRBV29-1	NA	TRBJ2-6	many	TGCAGCGTTGCGGCTGGGGCCAACGTCCTGACTTTC	CSVAAGANVLTF
TRBV11-3	TRBD1	TRBJ2-5	few	TGTGCCAGCAGCCAGGACCGGGACAGGGCACTCCAAGAGACCCAGTACTTC	CASSQDRDRALQETQYF
TRBV29-1	NA	TRBJ2-3	few	TGCAGCGTTAATTACGGACTATTGGATACGCAGTATTTT	CSVNYGLLDTQYF
TRBV3-1	TRBD1	TRBJ1-2	few	TGTGCCAGCAGCCCGACAGGGTCTAACTATGGCTACACCTTC	CASSPTGSNYGYTF
TRBV6-1	NA	TRBJ2-3	few	TGTGCCAGCAGTGAAGTCAGGAGTACAGATACGCAGTATTTT	CASSEVRSTDTQYF
TRBV2	TRBD1	TRBJ2-3	many	TGTGCCAGCAGTAGAGCAGGGGGCGCGGGCACAGATACGCAGTATTTT	CASSRAGGAGTDTQYF
TRBV12-3/TRBV12-4	NA	TRBJ1-1	many	TGTGCCAGCAGTTTAGTCCGCAGCCGGGACACTGAAGCTTTCTTT	CASSLVRSRDTEAFF
TRBV6-6	NA	TRBJ2-5	few	TGTGCCAGCAGTTCCGTCCGGACAGCGACCCGGTACTTC	CASSSVRTATRYF
TRBV15	NA	TRBJ1-3	NA	TGTGCCACCAGCAGAGACCACTCTTCGGGGCGTCGAAACACCATATATTTT	CATSRDHSSGRRNTIYF
TRBV24-1	NA	TRBJ2-5	few	TGTGCCACCAGTGATTCGTCCCGAGGGACACGGACCCAGTACTTC	CATSDSSRGTRTQYF
TRBV28	TRBD1	TRBJ2-5	many	TGTGCCAGCAGTTCACCGGGACAGACGGAGACCCAGTACTTC	CASSSPGQTETQYF